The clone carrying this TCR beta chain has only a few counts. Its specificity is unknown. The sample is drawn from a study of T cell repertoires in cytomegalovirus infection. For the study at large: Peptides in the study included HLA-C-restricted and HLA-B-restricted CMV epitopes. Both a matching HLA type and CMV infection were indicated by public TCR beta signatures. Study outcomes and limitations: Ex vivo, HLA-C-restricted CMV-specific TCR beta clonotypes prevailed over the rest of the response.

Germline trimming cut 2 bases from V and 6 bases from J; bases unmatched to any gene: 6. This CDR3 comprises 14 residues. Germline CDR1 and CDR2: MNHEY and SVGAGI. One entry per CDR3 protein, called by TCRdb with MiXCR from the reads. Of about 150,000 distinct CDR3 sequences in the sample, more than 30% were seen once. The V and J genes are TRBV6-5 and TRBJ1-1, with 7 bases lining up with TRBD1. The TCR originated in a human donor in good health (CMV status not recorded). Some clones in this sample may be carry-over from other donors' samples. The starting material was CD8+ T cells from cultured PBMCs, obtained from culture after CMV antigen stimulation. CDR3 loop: CASSYTTGFAEAFF. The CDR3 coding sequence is TGTGCCAGCAGTTACACGACAGGGTTTGCTGAAGCTTTCTTT.